These 21 T cell receptor beta chains came from one sample sequenced in a study of shared clonotypes between healthy human individuals. Method: immunoSEQ multiplex PCR; TCRdb's copy keeps in-frame clones and lacks some. The top ten hold 0.52% of the sample, which has roughly 1 million clones, about four fifths seen once. Sequencing was done on a sample of memory CD4+ T cells from PBMCs. Indicated subset: CD45RA-negative fraction. These TCRs come from a man between 18 and 29 years old in good health. Some clones in this sample may be carry-over from other donors' samples.

V is TRBV2 and J is TRBJ1-5; D is possibly TRBD1 (6 bases). The CDR3 loop spans 15 amino acids. V lost 1 base and J lost 3, with 10 bases in between. Germline V lookup: CDR1 SNHLY, CDR2 FYNNEI. For the CDR3, the DNA is TGTGCCAGCAGTGAAGGGGGGCAGCACAATCAGCCCCAGCATTTT. Encoded protein: CASSEGGQHNQPQHF.

The chain is built from TRBV29-1 and TRBJ2-1, with 11 bases aligning to TRBD2. V was pared by 8 bases and J by 1 base, with 16 bases of the junction left unmatched. The V gene's germline CDR1 is SQVTM and CDR2 ANQGSEA. The CDR3 is made up of 18 amino acids. Here the CDR3 DNA reads TGCAGCTCCCAAGTTTTAGCGGGAGGGCCCTGGTCCTACAATGAGCAGTTCTTC. This sequence encodes CSSQVLAGGPWSYNEQFF.

This sequence joins TRBV11-1 and TRBJ2-1; 8 nucleotides line up with TRBD2. The CDR3 consists of 16 residues. With 5 bases clipped from V and 2 bases from J, the junction kept 8 bases outside the gene matches. Germline CDR1 and CDR2: SGHAT and FQDESV (reference sequence). CDR3 sequence reads: CASSKLAAMAYNEQFF. The CDR3 DNA reads TGTGCCAGCAGCAAACTAGCGGCGATGGCCTACAATGAGCAGTTCTTC.

Points on this clone: Other DNA sequences in this specimen translate into the identical CDR3. V usage is TRBV5-1 and J usage is TRBJ2-3, with D maybe TRBD2 (5 bases). The ends were cut back, 0 bases at V and 1 base at J, with 6 bases in the middle. In germline, CDR1 is SGHRS, CDR2 YFSETQ. The CDR3 is made up of 14 amino acids. The CDR3 region has the DNA TGCGCCAGCAGCTTGGTGGAGGGCACAGATACGCAGTATTTT. Translating gives CASSLVEGTDTQYF.

The J gene is TRBJ2-1, the V gene TRBV7-9, with no clear D. This CDR3 spans 11 amino acids. The germline CDR1 and CDR2 sequences are SEHNR and FQNEAQ (reference sequence). Trimming took 5 bases from V and 9 from J, leaving 8 bases between them. The CDR3 nucleotides read TGTGCCAGCAGCATTACAAGTGAGCAGTTCTTC. It encodes CASSITSEQFF.

This clone was seen a single time. The gene calls are TRBV28 and TRBJ2-7, with 7 positions matching TRBD2. Trimming cost V 2 bases and J 3 bases; bases outside gene matches: 7. Germline CDR1 MDHEN, CDR2 SYDVKM. The CDR3 length is 15 residues. DNA for the CDR3: TGTGCCAGCAGTTTAGGGTTACTAGCGAACTACGAGCAGTACTTC. Translating it yields CASSLGLLANYEQYF.

This chain links TRBV5-5 with TRBJ2-7, with 8 bases identical to TRBD1. J was trimmed by 4 bases and V by 1 base; bases with no gene match: 10. Germline CDR1 reads SGHKS; CDR2 reads YYEKEE (reference sequence). This CDR3 comprises 16 residues. The CDR3 sequence is CASSLYWGQATYEQYF. CDR3 DNA: TGTGCCAGCAGCTTGTATTGGGGACAGGCTACGTACGAGCAGTACTTC. The full variable domain, with the rest looked up from reference TRBV5-5 and TRBJ2-7, is DAGVTQSPTHLIKTRGQQVTLRCSPISGHKSVSWYQQVLGQGPQFIFQYYEKEERGRGNFPDRFSARQFPNYSSELNVNALLLGDSALYLCASSLYWGQATYEQYFGPGTRLTVT.

Comment on this clone: One end of the junction does not line up with germline, which may come from a read error. The chain joins TRBV15 to TRBJ2-5, with D perhaps matching TRBD2 (5 bases). The CDR3 contains 13 residues. Germline-derived CDR1 and CDR2 are LNHNV and YYDKDF (reference sequence). For the CDR3, the DNA is TGTGCCACCAGCAGAGATCGGGGTGTAACCCCGTACTTC. This encodes CATSRDRGVTPYF.

The table lists this clone with many counts. This sequence joins TRBV6-6 and TRBJ1-5; D remains unclear. Per the germline V gene, CDR1 is MNHNY and CDR2 is SVGAGI (reference sequence). V lost 5 bases and J 5 bases, leaving 10 bases between the germline ends. This CDR3 comprises 13 residues. This chain's CDR3 is CASSPDNYQPQHF. As DNA, the CDR3 is TGTGCCAGCAGTCCCGACAACTATCAGCCCCAGCATTTT.

This sequence joins TRBV29-1 and TRBJ1-1; tentative D call: TRBD1 (5 bases). The CDR3 contains 13 residues. The V gene lost 8 bases and the J gene lost 5 bases, with 18 bases spanning the gap. CDR1 and CDR2 from the germline V gene are SQVTM and ANQGSEA. CDR3 in amino acids: CSSSSNRGTEAFF. CDR3 bases: TGCAGCTCGAGCAGTAACCGGGGGACTGAAGCTTTCTTT.

This sequence joins TRBV6-1 and TRBJ2-1; no reliable D call. Germline CDR1 is MNHNS and CDR2 is SASEGT. The V and J ends lost 5 bases and 3 bases respectively, with 11 bases between them. There are 14 residues in the CDR3. CDR3 in DNA: TGTGCCAGCAGTCGATACCCAGGCTACAATGAGCAGTTCTTC. Translating it yields CASSRYPGYNEQFF.

This chain connects TRBV5-4 to TRBJ1-2, with D possibly being TRBD1 (5 bases). V was shortened by 0 bases and J by 2 bases, with 17 bases between the two germline ends. The CDR3 spans 17 residues. Germline CDR1 is SGHNT and CDR2 is YYREEE (reference sequence). The CDR3 bases are TGTGCCAGCAGCTTGGGGCACGGGGGATTGGGGAACTATGGCTACACCTTC. This sequence encodes CASSLGHGGLGNYGYTF.

The J gene is TRBJ2-1, the V gene TRBV5-1; 9 bases align to TRBD2. This CDR3 region has 15 residues. CDR1 and CDR2 from the germline V gene are SGHRS and YFSETQ. V was clipped by 0 bases and J by 6 bases; unmatched bases: 4. The CDR3 DNA sequence: TGCGCCAGCAGCTTGGAGCTAGCGGGATTCAATGAGCAGTTCTTC. Its translation is CASSLELAGFNEQFF.

The V and J genes are TRBV28 and TRBJ2-2, with 7 nucleotides matching TRBD1. Germline CDR1 is MDHEN and CDR2 is SYDVKM. The CDR3 extends over 13 amino acids. J lost 1 base, V lost 9 bases, and 2 bases had no gene match. CDR3 in DNA: TGTGCCAGTCGGGACAGGAACACCGGGGAGCTGTTTTTT. It encodes CASRDRNTGELFF.

This chain links TRBV28 with TRBJ1-1; tentatively, D is TRBD1 (6 bases). Germline V lookup: CDR1 MDHEN, CDR2 SYDVKM. V lost 7 bases, J lost 6 bases, and 18 bases lay in between. CDR3 length: 14 residues. For the CDR3, the DNA is TGTGCCAGCACCATCTACACAGGGAAGGCTGAAGCTTTCTTT. Its translation is CASTIYTGKAEAFF.

The chain employs TRBV6-1 and TRBJ2-7; D remains unclear. Per the germline V gene, CDR1 is MNHNS and CDR2 is SASEGT. CDR3 length equals 12 residues. V was shortened by 6 bases and J by 2 bases, with 8 bases between the two germline ends. The CDR3 DNA reads as TGTGCCAGCAGGACGGGCGCCTACGAGCAGTACTTC. It codes for CASRTGAYEQYF.

V and J are TRBV29-1 and TRBJ1-1, with D maybe TRBD1 (6 bases). CDR1 SQVTM and CDR2 ANQGSEA come from the germline V gene. The CDR3 has 13 amino acids. The V gene lost 4 bases and the J gene lost 8 bases, with 17 bases spanning the gap. The CDR3 protein is CSVVRGGHSEAFF. The CDR3 DNA reads TGCAGCGTTGTGAGGGGGGGTCACAGCGAAGCTTTCTTT.

Points on this clone: A single base separates this from a much larger clone, so it may be a read error. The sample carries other DNA sequences with the same CDR3. CDR3 DNA: TGTGCCAGCAGCGTTAATGAAAAACTGTTTTTT. Protein sequence: CASSVNEKLFF. The V and J genes are TRBV28 and TRBJ1-4; no reliable D call. V was clipped by 6 bases and J by 4 bases, with 3 bases between them. The CDR3 has 11 residues. CDR1 and CDR2 from the germline V gene are MDHEN and SYDVKM. The full variable domain, rest sourced from reference TRBV28 and TRBJ1-4, is DVKVTQSSRYLVKRTGEKVFLECVQDMDHENMFWYRQDPGLGLRLIYFSYDVKMKEKGDIPEGYSVSREKKERFSLILESASTNQTSMYLCASSVNEKLFFGSGTQLSVL.

In its sample, this clone was seen a few times. The rearrangement uses TRBV28 and TRBJ1-2, with no clear D. The CDR3 length is 14 residues. Germline values: CDR1 MDHEN, CDR2 SYDVKM. Trimming pared 8 bases from V and 8 bases from J, leaving 21 bases between. The CDR3 spells CASATMDLSKGYTF. Here the CDR3 DNA reads TGTGCCAGCGCCACCATGGATCTGTCGAAAGGCTACACCTTC.

The V call is TRBV9, the J call TRBJ2-7, with TRBD1 identical over 9 bases. This CDR3 is 14 amino acids long. Losses at the gene ends were 3 bases for V and 3 bases for J; bases not matched to a gene: 4. The germline CDR1 and CDR2 sequences are SGDLS and YYNGEE. The CDR3 DNA reads TGTGCCAGCAGCGCGGACAGGGGATTCTACGAGCAGTACTTC. It is translated as CASSADRGFYEQYF. Complete variable domain (other parts from reference TRBV9 and TRBJ2-7): DSGVTQTPKHLITATGQRVTLRCSPRSGDLSVYWYQQSLDQGLQFLIQYYNGEERAKGNILERFSAQQFPDLHSELNLSSLELGDSALYFCASSADRGFYEQYFGPGTRLTVT.

This chain links TRBV6-5 with TRBJ2-1, with 8 positions matching TRBD1. This CDR3 region has 16 residues. The germline V gene encodes CDR1 MNHEY and CDR2 SVGAGI. The V gene end was trimmed by 2 bases and the J gene end by 7 bases; junction bases not matched to a gene: 10. CDR3 coding DNA: TGTGCCAGCAGTTACAGGGCAGGGGGCACGAGGAATGAGCAGTTCTTC. Its translation: CASSYRAGGTRNEQFF.